This entry lists 25 T cell receptor beta chains sequenced from one sample in a study of shared clonotypes between healthy human individuals. Libraries were prepared by immunoSEQ multiplex PCR; TCRdb keeps only in-frame clonotypes and omits some of them. The sample shows over 1.5 million clones, approximately 98% of them seen only once. The specimen sequenced was naive CD4+ T cells sorted from blood. Regarding subset: CD45RA+ positively selected. Every receptor here comes from a man between 25 and 39 years old in good health.

The chain couples TRBV20-1 to TRBJ1-2, with D uncertain. The CDR3 is 10 amino acids. CDR1 DFQATT and CDR2 SNEGSKA come from the germline V gene (reference sequence). V was pared by 3 bases and J by 8 bases, with 7 bases between. The CDR3 here is CSASSWGYTF. CDR3 nucleotide sequence: TGCAGTGCTAGCAGCTGGGGCTACACCTTC.

CDR3 sequence reads: CATSRVKNSPQHF. CDR3 nucleotide sequence: TGTGCCACCAGCAGAGTGAAGAATAGTCCCCAGCATTTT. The gene calls are TRBV15 and TRBJ1-5, with no clear D. The V gene's germline CDR1 is LNHNV and CDR2 YYDKDF (reference sequence). V lost 1 base and J lost 10, with 11 bases in between. The CDR3 has 13 amino acids.

In its sample, this clone was seen once. The CDR3, as DNA: TGTGCCAGCAGCTTCGACGGGACAAACACCGGGGAGCTGTTTTTT. It is translated as CASSFDGTNTGELFF. The rearrangement joins TRBV11-3 to TRBJ2-2; the D gene is possibly TRBD1 (6 bases). This CDR3 region has 15 residues. The ends were cut back, 3 bases at V and 2 bases at J, with 10 bases in the middle. Germline loops: CDR1 SGHNT, CDR2 YENEEA.

The chain carries TRBV30 and TRBJ2-1; D perhaps matches TRBD2 (6 bases). V lost 1 base to trimming and J lost 9 bases, with 7 bases between them. This CDR3 region has 11 residues. The germline gives CDR1 GTSNPN, CDR2 SVGIG (reference sequence). This chain's CDR3 is CAWSGSGEQFF. CDR3 sequence (DNA): TGTGCCTGGAGTGGTAGCGGTGAGCAGTTCTTC.

The V call is TRBV28, the J call TRBJ1-2; 8 bases map to TRBD1. Germline CDR1 reads MDHEN; CDR2 reads SYDVKM. V trimming: 2 bases; J trimming: 7 bases; junction bases outside the gene matches: 3. This CDR3 has 13 amino acids. This chain's CDR3 is CASSLQGARGYTF. CDR3 DNA: TGTGCCAGCAGTTTACAGGGGGCTCGTGGCTACACCTTC.

The chain carries TRBV11-2 and TRBJ2-7; D not resolved. Germline V gene sequence: CDR1 SGHAT, CDR2 FQNNGV. The CDR3 consists of 14 residues. V lost 5 bases, J lost 5 bases, and 16 bases lay in between. The CDR3 region has the DNA TGTGCCAGCAGCCCCCCGATCCCAAGGGACGAGCAGTACTTC. Translation gives CASSPPIPRDEQYF.

This chain joins TRBV2 and TRBJ2-5; TRBD2 is a possible D gene (6 bases). This CDR3 region has 14 residues. Trimming removed 6 bases from V and 4 bases from J, with 15 bases in between. Germline V gene data show CDR1 as SNHLY and CDR2 as FYNNEI. The DNA for the CDR3 is TGTGCCAGCAGCGAGTGGGCCGGGGGAGAGACCCAGTACTTC. Its protein is CASSEWAGGETQYF.

The rearrangement joins TRBV18 to TRBJ2-2; 8 bases align to TRBD2. Germline V CDR1 and CDR2: KGHSH, LQKENI. CDR3 length: 17 residues. Losses at the gene ends were 0 bases for V and 5 bases for J; bases not matched to a gene: 8. The CDR3 coding sequence is TGTGCCAGCTCACCACCCCTAGCGGGTGGGTTTACCGGGGAGCTGTTTTTT. This translates into CASSPPLAGGFTGELFF. Drawing the rest from reference TRBV18 and TRBJ2-2, the complete variable domain is NAGVMQNPRHLVRRRGQEARLRCSPMKGHSHVYWYRQLPEEGLKFMVYLQKENIIDESGMPKERFSAEFPKEGPSILRIQQVVRGDSAAYFCASSPPLAGGFTGELFFGEGSRLTVL.

A single count supports this clone. The chain couples TRBV27 to TRBJ2-1; 13 bases agree with TRBD2. CDR1 and CDR2 from the germline V gene are MNHEY and SMNVEV (reference sequence). V lost 5 bases, J lost 8 bases, and 12 bases stayed unmatched. The CDR3 covers 17 residues. CDR3: CASSPEKGLAGADEQFF. For the CDR3, the DNA is TGTGCCAGCAGTCCTGAGAAAGGACTAGCGGGAGCCGATGAGCAGTTCTTC.

The chain uses TRBV30 and TRBJ2-7; D unclear. Germline V gene sequence: CDR1 GTSNPN, CDR2 SVGIG (reference sequence). The CDR3 runs 12 residues. The V end was cut by 8 bases, the J end by 2 bases, with 13 bases between. The CDR3 is CAGHTDPYEQYF. The CDR3 DNA sequence: TGTGCCGGCCACACCGACCCCTACGAGCAGTACTTC.

DNA of the CDR3: TGTGCCAGCAGCTCCAACGTCCTGACTTTC. Its protein is CASSSNVLTF. The chain has TRBV7-6 and TRBJ2-6; D ambiguous. V was trimmed by 4 bases and J by 8 bases, leaving 0 bases between them. The germline V gene encodes CDR1 SGHVS and CDR2 FNYEAQ. The CDR3 runs 10 residues.

About this clone itself: Other DNA sequences in this sample translate to the same CDR3. The CDR3 loop is CASSPGLAGYEQYF. CDR3 nucleotide sequence: TGTGCCAGCAGCCCGGGACTAGCTGGTTACGAGCAGTACTTC. The chain recombines TRBV9 with TRBJ2-7, with 9 bases that match TRBD2. This CDR3 spans 14 amino acids. The germline V gene encodes CDR1 SGDLS and CDR2 YYNGEE. The J segment lost 4 bases and the V segment lost 4 bases, leaving 6 bases of the junction unmatched.

The chain joins TRBV5-1 to TRBJ2-7; 7 nucleotides line up with TRBD2. The CDR3 is 16 amino acids. After removal of 4 bases from V and 3 bases from J, the junction contained 13 bases not matched to a gene. Germline loops: CDR1 SGHRS, CDR2 YFSETQ. The CDR3 here is CASSPSPTSSHYEQYF. The CDR3 region has the DNA TGCGCCAGCAGCCCATCCCCGACTAGCAGCCACTACGAGCAGTACTTC.

This clone was seen only once. The chain couples TRBV4-3 to TRBJ2-7, with TRBD2 identical over 12 bases. Per the germline V gene, CDR1 is LGHNA and CDR2 is YSLEER. The ends lost 0 bases at V and 3 bases at J; junction bases unmatched: 3. The CDR3 has 16 amino acids. This CDR3 reads CASSQDWTSGNYEQYF. DNA of the CDR3: TGCGCCAGCAGCCAAGACTGGACTAGCGGGAACTACGAGCAGTACTTC.

The CDR3 is CASGRGRSVNYGYTF. CDR3 nucleotides: TGTGCCAGCGGGAGGGGCAGGTCCGTCAACTATGGCTACACCTTC. J is TRBJ1-2 and V is TRBV28; maybe TRBD1 (5 bases). Germline lookup yields CDR1 MDHEN and CDR2 SYDVKM. The CDR3 is 15 residues long. V lost 8 bases and J 2 bases, leaving 18 bases between the germline ends.

This sequence joins TRBV10-2 and TRBJ1-2; TRBD1 is a possible D gene (6 bases). Germline values: CDR1 WSHSY, CDR2 SAAADI. Trimming took 5 bases from V and 2 from J, leaving 12 bases between them. The CDR3 has 14 amino acids. The CDR3 DNA sequence: TGCGCCAGCAGTCTGGACACAGGGAACTATGGCTACACCTTC. Translated: CASSLDTGNYGYTF.

About this clone: Sequence at one end of the junction differs from germline and may be a read error. The chain is built from TRBV7-6 and TRBJ1-2; no reliable D call. This CDR3 has 9 residues. CDR1 is SGHVS, CDR2 FNYEAQ, per germline. The CDR3 bases are TGTGCCAGCAGCCCCTTTACAGACTTC. Amino acid sequence: CASSPFTDF.

The chain employs TRBV10-3 and TRBJ2-2, with D possibly being TRBD2 (6 bases). CDR3 length: 14 residues. V was trimmed by 4 bases and J by 4 bases, leaving 10 bases between them. CDR1 and CDR2 from the germline V gene are ENHRY and SYGVKD. The chain's CDR3 is CAISGGLITGELFF. For the CDR3, the DNA is TGTGCCATCAGTGGGGGACTTATCACCGGGGAGCTGTTTTTT.

V is TRBV6-6 and J is TRBJ1-2; possible D gene TRBD1, 6 bases. CDR3 size: 16 residues. CDR1 is MNHNY and CDR2 is SVGAGI in the germline V gene (reference sequence). Trimming removed 2 bases from V and 4 bases from J, with 17 bases in between. In DNA form, the CDR3 reads TGTGCCAGCAGTTACCGTTGGTCAGGGGTTGGCTATGGCTACACCTTC. This gives the protein CASSYRWSGVGYGYTF.

The chain carries TRBV11-3 and TRBJ2-3; no firm D call. The CDR3 covers 16 residues. V lost 1 base and J lost 0, with 11 bases in between. The V gene's germline CDR1 is SGHNT and CDR2 YENEEA. Here the CDR3 reads CASSLGGRRSTDTQYF. DNA for the CDR3: TGTGCCAGCAGCTTAGGAGGTAGACGTAGCACAGATACGCAGTATTTT.

The rearrangement joins TRBV19 to TRBJ2-7, with 12 nucleotides matching TRBD2. The trim removed 4 bases at V and 4 bases at J, leaving 5 bases unmatched. CDR3 size: 15 residues. Germline V gene sequence: CDR1 LNHDA, CDR2 SQIVND (reference sequence). In DNA, the CDR3 is TGTGCCAGTAGTACTCTAGCGGGAGGGCTTTACGAGCAGTACTTC. Its translation: CASSTLAGGLYEQYF.

J is TRBJ2-5 and V is TRBV27; D remains ambiguous. Germline assignment: CDR1 MNHEY and CDR2 SMNVEV (reference sequence). The V and J ends lost 4 bases and 4 bases respectively, with 13 bases between them. This CDR3 contains 14 residues. The CDR3 region has the DNA TGTGCCAGCAGTTATTCTAGGGTAGGAGAGACCCAGTACTTC. Its protein product is CASSYSRVGETQYF.

V usage is TRBV4-2 and J usage is TRBJ2-2; tentatively, D is TRBD1 (5 bases). Trimming stripped 2 bases from V and 1 base from J, with 11 bases between. The CDR3 covers 16 residues. Germline CDR1 and CDR2: LGHNA and YNFKEQ. The CDR3: CASSQIPGRNTGELFF. For the CDR3, the DNA is TGTGCCAGCAGCCAAATACCAGGGCGGAACACCGGGGAGCTGTTTTTT.

The genes are TRBV11-2 and TRBJ1-4, with D possibly matching TRBD1 (6 bases). CDR1 and CDR2 from the germline V gene are SGHAT and FQNNGV. The CDR3 spans 16 residues. With 5 bases removed from V and 4 bases from J, the gap between germline ends came to 17 bases. The CDR3 protein is CASSAVRGAGNEKLFF. CDR3 sequence (DNA): TGTGCCAGCAGCGCCGTCCGGGGGGCGGGTAATGAAAAACTGTTTTTT.

The chain couples TRBV18 to TRBJ2-7; 7 nucleotides match TRBD2. The CDR3 spans 14 residues. Germline V gives CDR1 KGHSH, CDR2 LQKENI. J was trimmed by 6 bases and V by 3 bases; bases with no gene match: 8. The DNA for the CDR3 is TGTGCCAGCTCACCGGCTAGCGGTTCAGGCGAGCAGTACTTC. It is translated as CASSPASGSGEQYF.